A selection of T cell receptor beta chains follows, all from one sample in a study of blood T cell repertoires in COVID-19. Sequencing was performed with immunoSEQ multiplex PCR; in TCRdb, only in-frame clones are kept and a portion is missing. Of around 470,000 clones in the sample, 90% were seen once. Sequenced sample: PBMCs or T cells enriched from blood (not recorded which). The receptors come from a young man who had recovered from COVID-19. The CDR3 runs from the conserved cysteine through the conserved F or W. The order of the fields is J gene, D gene, clone size, V gene, CDR3 protein, CDR3 DNA. D genes are given only for firm matches. Part of the rows lack a size; the others show once, few, many or a class for expanded clones.

j_gene: TRBJ2-5; d_gene: TRBD2; abundance: NA; v_gene: TRBV6-5; CDR3aa: CASGREEVETQYF; CDR3nt: TGTGCCAGCGGGCGGGAGGAGGTTGAGACCCAGTACTTC
j_gene: TRBJ1-4; d_gene: NA; abundance: NA; v_gene: TRBV21-1; CDR3aa: CASSLRRQESNEKLFF; CDR3nt: TGTGCCAGCAGCCTCCGTCGGCAGGAAAGTAATGAAAAACTGTTTTTT
j_gene: TRBJ2-7; d_gene: TRBD1; abundance: NA; v_gene: TRBV18; CDR3aa: CASSQDRGGQYF; CDR3nt: TGTGCCAGCTCCCAGGACAGGGGGGGGCAGTACTTC
j_gene: TRBJ1-5; d_gene: NA; abundance: NA; v_gene: TRBV28; CDR3aa: CASSPVWGVGSNQPQHF; CDR3nt: TGTGCCAGCAGTCCCGTCTGGGGGGTTGGTAGCAATCAGCCCCAGCATTTT
j_gene: TRBJ1-2; d_gene: NA; abundance: NA; v_gene: TRBV19; CDR3aa: CASSTRQGTYGYTF; CDR3nt: TGTGCCAGTAGTACCCGGCAGGGCACCTATGGCTACACCTTC
j_gene: TRBJ1-2; d_gene: NA; abundance: NA; v_gene: TRBV29-1; CDR3aa: CSVNYHPDAVNYGYTF; CDR3nt: TGCAGCGTTAACTATCATCCTGATGCGGTTAACTATGGCTACACCTTC
j_gene: TRBJ2-1; d_gene: TRBD2; abundance: NA; v_gene: TRBV2; CDR3aa: CASSEGDLGIAGLLNEQFF; CDR3nt: TGTGCCAGCAGTGAAGGCGATCTCGGGATAGCGGGTCTCCTCAATGAGCAGTTCTTC
j_gene: TRBJ2-3; d_gene: NA; abundance: NA; v_gene: TRBV25-1; CDR3aa: CASSGGPTDTQYF; CDR3nt: TGTGCCAGCAGTGGTGGGCCCACAGATACGCAGTATTTT
j_gene: TRBJ2-2; d_gene: NA; abundance: NA; v_gene: TRBV28; CDR3aa: CASRDSATGELFF; CDR3nt: TGTGCCAGCAGAGATAGCGCGACCGGGGAGCTGTTTTTT
j_gene: TRBJ1-2; d_gene: NA; abundance: NA; v_gene: TRBV4-1; CDR3aa: CASSQSGFLNYGYTF; CDR3nt: TGCGCCAGCAGCCAGTCAGGGTTTCTCAACTATGGCTACACCTTC
j_gene: TRBJ2-1; d_gene: TRBD2; abundance: NA; v_gene: TRBV5-4; CDR3aa: CASSFRLAGSDEQFF; CDR3nt: TGTGCCAGCAGCTTCCGATTAGCGGGTAGTGATGAGCAGTTCTTC
j_gene: TRBJ2-7; d_gene: TRBD2; abundance: NA; v_gene: TRBV4-1; CDR3aa: CASSQEYRLAAYEQYF; CDR3nt: TGCGCCAGCAGCCAAGAGTATAGACTAGCGGCCTACGAGCAGTACTTC
j_gene: TRBJ1-1; d_gene: NA; abundance: NA; v_gene: TRBV5-1; CDR3aa: CASSPSVGQRDTEAFF; CDR3nt: TGCGCCAGCAGCCCCAGCGTGGGGCAACGGGACACTGAAGCTTTCTTT
j_gene: TRBJ2-1; d_gene: TRBD2; abundance: NA; v_gene: TRBV14; CDR3aa: CASSRSGGAYNEQFF; CDR3nt: TGTGCCAGCAGCCGGAGCGGGGGGGCCTACAATGAGCAGTTCTTC
j_gene: TRBJ1-4; d_gene: NA; abundance: NA; v_gene: TRBV7-9; CDR3aa: CASSLATNEKLFF; CDR3nt: TGTGCCAGCAGCCTTGCAACTAATGAAAAACTGTTTTTT
j_gene: TRBJ2-7; d_gene: NA; abundance: NA; v_gene: TRBV15; CDR3aa: CATRDPDWIPGEQYF; CDR3nt: TGTGCCACCCGCGACCCGGACTGGATACCGGGCGAGCAGTACTTC
j_gene: TRBJ2-6; d_gene: TRBD1; abundance: NA; v_gene: TRBV7-6; CDR3aa: CASTSQGTGGSGANVLTF; CDR3nt: TGTGCCAGCACTTCACAGGGGACAGGGGGCTCTGGGGCCAACGTCCTGACTTTC
j_gene: TRBJ1-6; d_gene: TRBD1; abundance: NA; v_gene: TRBV5-1; CDR3aa: CASSTGTGDSPLHF; CDR3nt: TGCGCCAGCAGCACAGGGACAGGGGACTCACCCCTCCACTTT
j_gene: TRBJ1-1; d_gene: TRBD1; abundance: once; v_gene: TRBV11-2; CDR3aa: CASSLAPLGQGQAFF; CDR3nt: TGTGCCAGCAGCTTAGCCCCTTTGGGACAGGGGCAAGCTTTCTTT
j_gene: TRBJ2-2; d_gene: TRBD2; abundance: NA; v_gene: TRBV27; CDR3aa: CASSSWTSGGNTGELFF; CDR3nt: TGTGCCAGCAGTTCCTGGACTAGCGGGGGGAACACCGGGGAGCTGTTTTTT
j_gene: TRBJ1-4; d_gene: NA; abundance: NA; v_gene: TRBV5-1; CDR3aa: CASSFSGRHEKLFF; CDR3nt: TGCGCCAGCAGCTTCTCAGGGAGGCATGAAAAACTGTTTTTT
j_gene: TRBJ1-4; d_gene: NA; abundance: NA; v_gene: TRBV6-1; CDR3aa: CASSEIWGPGNEKLFF; CDR3nt: TGTGCCAGCAGTGAAATTTGGGGGCCGGGTAATGAAAAACTGTTTTTT
j_gene: TRBJ1-1; d_gene: NA; abundance: NA; v_gene: TRBV4-2; CDR3aa: CASSQGATEAFF; CDR3nt: TGTGCCAGCAGCCAAGGAGCCACTGAAGCTTTCTTT
j_gene: TRBJ1-1; d_gene: NA; abundance: NA; v_gene: TRBV5-4; CDR3aa: CASSFGGPNTEAFF; CDR3nt: TGTGCCAGCAGCTTTGGAGGGCCGAACACTGAAGCTTTCTTT
j_gene: TRBJ1-1; d_gene: NA; abundance: NA; v_gene: TRBV29-1; CDR3aa: CSVATGLTHDLNTEAFF; CDR3nt: TGCAGCGTCGCAACAGGGCTCACCCATGACCTGAACACTGAAGCTTTCTTT